The next 7 T cell receptor beta chains were all read from a single sample in a study of OX40 agonist ivuxolimab in advanced cancers. Repertoires were generated with immunoSEQ multiplex PCR, while TCRdb's copy carries only in-frame clones and drops some. In the table there are about 59,000 clones, 80% to 90% of which are singletons. The material sequenced was CD4+ or CD8+ T cells sorted from blood, taken in a trial of the OX40 agonist ivuxolimab. These receptors originate from an adult with an advanced solid tumor such as melanoma, head and neck, liver or kidney cancer.

The chain has TRBV18 and TRBJ2-7; D is uncertain. This CDR3 contains 14 residues. Trimming left V 1 base short and J 5 bases short, with 12 bases between. Germline V CDR1 and CDR2: KGHSH, LQKENI. CDR3 sequence reads: CASSPLSSRNEQYF. The CDR3 DNA reads as TGTGCCAGCTCACCACTAAGTAGTCGGAACGAGCAGTACTTC.

V usage is TRBV6-6 and J usage is TRBJ2-5, with unresolved D. The CDR3 is 10 residues long. The germline CDR1 and CDR2 sequences are MNHNY and SVGAGI (reference sequence). Between the trimmed V and J ends, which lost 8 bases and 7 bases, there was a span of 8 bases. CDR3 loop: CASGLGTQYF. In DNA, the CDR3 is TGTGCCAGCGGGTTGGGGACCCAGTACTTC.

V is TRBV19 and J is TRBJ2-6, with a tentative D call TRBD1 (6 bases). The germline V gene has CDR1 LNHDA and CDR2 SQIVND (reference sequence). Between the trimmed V and J ends, which lost 4 bases and 4 bases, there was a span of 11 bases. CDR3 length: 15 amino acids. CDR3 bases: TGTGCCAGTAGTACCTACAGGGCCGGGGCCAACGTCCTGACTTTC. Translating gives CASSTYRAGANVLTF.

The chain has TRBV27 and TRBJ2-5; D gene ambiguous. The V and J ends lost 5 bases and 5 bases respectively, with 9 bases between them. Germline CDR1 and CDR2: MNHEY and SMNVEV (reference sequence). The CDR3 is 12 residues long. The DNA of the CDR3 is TGTGCCAGCAGTCCCCTCGGGGAGACCCAGTACTTC. Protein: CASSPLGETQYF.

The chain is built from TRBV7-9 and TRBJ2-5; D may match TRBD1 or TRBD2 (5 bases each). V lost 3 bases and J lost 1, with 6 bases in between. The CDR3 is 13 amino acids. Germline V gene sequence: CDR1 SEHNR, CDR2 FQNEAQ (reference sequence). The CDR3 DNA reads as TGTGCCAGCAGCTTCGGGACCCAAGAGACCCAGTACTTC. Its translation is CASSFGTQETQYF.

The V and J genes are TRBV5-1 and TRBJ1-5; TRBD1 might be the D (6 bases). The CDR3 totals 15 residues. The germline V gene encodes CDR1 SGHRS and CDR2 YFSETQ. V shed 0 bases and J shed 7 bases, with 14 bases lying between them. This CDR3 reads CASSLAGGGGQPQHF. The CDR3 bases are TGCGCCAGCAGCTTGGCTGGGGGCGGAGGACAGCCCCAGCATTTT.

The CDR3, as DNA: TGCGCCAGCAGTGAGTCAGGGAGCTCCTACAATGAGCAGTTCTTC. Protein product: CASSESGSSYNEQFF. The chain links TRBV10-1 to TRBJ2-1; weak D call: TRBD2 (5 bases). The CDR3 spans 15 residues. Germline values: CDR1 WNHNN, CDR2 SYGVQD (reference sequence). V gave up 0 bases and J gave up 0 bases, with 6 bases separating them.